This T cell receptor (beta chain) appears in the sequencing data of a study of identical twins. This clonotype occurred a few times. CDR1 is ENHRY, CDR2 SYGVKD, per germline. The CDR3 is 15 residues long. Trimming removed 6 bases from V and 2 bases from J; junction bases left unmatched: 8. From the 5' RACE reads, TCRdb called clonotypes with MiXCR, one entry per CDR3 protein. Among 1,800,000 or so distinct CDR3 sequences listed, roughly 35% were seen once. The sample comprised cord blood. The clonotype originates from a newborn girl in good health. The chain carries TRBV10-3 and TRBJ2-5, with TRBD1 matching over 8 bases. The CDR3, as DNA: TGTGCCATCAGGACAGGGGACTGGGCTCAAGAGACCCAGTACTTC. Residues: CAIRTGDWAQETQYF.